This T cell receptor beta chain was sequenced during a study of low-dose radiotherapy and immunotherapy resistance in tumors. Across the study: Intravenous administration to patients comprised nivolumab at 240 mg every two weeks and ipilimumab at 1 mg/kg every six weeks.

Germline V gene lookup returns CDR1 MNHNS and CDR2 SASEGT. J gave up 2 bases and V 7 bases, and 8 bases lay outside the gene matches. The CDR3 has 15 residues. This clonotype has only a few counts. Primers targeting TRAV and TRBV primed first-strand cDNA, covering alpha and beta chains. Amplification, which lasted around 21 PCR cycles, used a constant-region primer and V-primer adapter to amplify TCRs. Each CDR3 protein gets one entry after TCRdb re-called the reads with MiXCR. The repertoire holds some 13,000 distinct CDR3 sequences, with around 75% as singletons. The chain combines TRBV6-1 with TRBJ1-3, with 7 bases aligning to TRBD1. The receptor's source is a human donor with advanced metastatic prostate, ovarian, gallbladder or colorectal cancer (not recorded which). This table probably holds off-target reads from a library built for another chain. In DNA form, the CDR3 reads TGTGCCAGCACCCCACAGGGGCTCGCTGGAAACACCATATATTTT. Its translation: CASTPQGLAGNTIYF.